The next 18 T cell receptor beta chains were all read from a single sample in a study of OX40 agonist ivuxolimab in advanced cancers. Only in-frame clones appear in the TCRdb table, and some are missing; sequencing was by immunoSEQ multiplex PCR. Here the sample spans 55,000 to 90,000 clones, around 88% being singletons. Sequenced here: CD4+ or CD8+ T cells sorted from blood, sampled in a trial of the OX40 agonist ivuxolimab. These receptors were collected from an adult with an advanced solid tumor such as melanoma, head and neck, liver or kidney cancer.

The rearrangement links TRBV7-3 to TRBJ2-2; D gene uncertain. Germline V gene sequence: CDR1 SGHTA, CDR2 FQGTGA. The CDR3 covers 16 residues. The V end was cut by 3 bases, the J end by 0 bases, with 11 bases between. The CDR3 is CASSLKGTSNTGELFF. The CDR3 DNA sequence: TGTGCCAGCAGCTTGAAAGGAACTTCGAACACCGGGGAGCTGTTTTTT.

V and J are TRBV9 and TRBJ1-3; no clear D. The CDR3 runs to 16 residues. Germline V lookup: CDR1 SGDLS, CDR2 YYNGEE. Trimming took off 2 bases at V and 1 base at J, with 13 bases between the two ends. CDR3 bases: TGTGCCAGCAGCGTCGGTATGGTGGGATCTGGAAACACCATATATTTT. Protein product: CASSVGMVGSGNTIYF.

The chain joins TRBV2 to TRBJ2-1, with D maybe TRBD2 (6 bases). Trimming took 9 bases from V and 8 from J, leaving 20 bases between them. Germline V gives CDR1 SNHLY, CDR2 FYNNEI. This CDR3 comprises 14 residues. In DNA, the CDR3 is TGTGCCAGACCCACTAGCATGAAGGTGGATGAGCAGTTCTTC. Residues: CARPTSMKVDEQFF.

This clone was observed a handful of times. V usage is TRBV5-1 and J usage is TRBJ1-2; D is unclear. Germline assignment: CDR1 SGHRS and CDR2 YFSETQ. Trimming cost V 2 bases and J 8 bases, with 13 bases left between them. CDR3 length equals 13 residues. The CDR3 protein is CASSFSPGKGYTF. CDR3 DNA: TGCGCCAGCAGCTTCAGTCCAGGCAAAGGCTACACCTTC.

The chain employs TRBV2 and TRBJ2-2, with D perhaps assigned TRBD1 or TRBD2 (5 bases each). Germline V lookup: CDR1 SNHLY, CDR2 FYNNEI. Trimming cost V 7 bases and J 2 bases, with 11 bases left between them. The CDR3 is 14 residues long. CDR3 bases: TGTGCCAGCATTCTGGGGGAAAACACCGGGGAGCTGTTTTTT. Translation gives CASILGENTGELFF.

The J gene is TRBJ2-7, the V gene TRBV20-1; D remains unclear. CDR3 length: 9 residues. Trimming pared 4 bases from V and 6 bases from J, leaving 4 bases between. Germline lookup yields CDR1 DFQATT and CDR2 SNEGSKA (reference sequence). The CDR3, as DNA: TGCAGTGCTATGGCCGAGCAGTACTTC. Encoded protein: CSAMAEQYF.

The chain uses TRBV9 and TRBJ2-5; 8 bases line up with TRBD2. Looked up from germline, CDR1 is SGDLS and CDR2 is YYNGEE. Losses at the gene ends were 3 bases for V and 5 bases for J; bases not matched to a gene: 9. CDR3 size: 15 residues. The CDR3 DNA is TGTGCCAGCAGCGGTTCCGCGGGGGGTGAGGAGACCCAGTACTTC. As protein: CASSGSAGGEETQYF.

The gene calls are TRBV29-1 and TRBJ2-3; TRBD2 matches at 11 bases. Germline CDR1 and CDR2: SQVTM and ANQGSEA. This CDR3 region has 14 residues. V shed 6 bases and J 2 bases; nucleotides not matched to a gene: 4. CDR3 in amino acids: CSVQTSGITDTQYF. The CDR3 DNA reads TGCAGCGTGCAGACTAGCGGGATCACAGATACGCAGTATTTT.

V is TRBV19 and J is TRBJ1-1; a possible D gene is TRBD1 (5 bases). The CDR3 is made up of 13 amino acids. Germline values: CDR1 LNHDA, CDR2 SQIVND (reference sequence). V gave up 3 bases and J gave up 1 base, with 6 bases separating them. This CDR3 is CASSMTENTEAFF. CDR3 DNA: TGTGCCAGTAGTATGACAGAGAACACTGAAGCTTTCTTT. Complete variable domain (other parts from reference TRBV19 and TRBJ1-1): DGGITQSPKYLFRKEGQNVTLSCEQNLNHDAMYWYRQDPGQGLRLIYYSQIVNDFQKGDIAEGYSVSREKKESFPLTVTSAQKNPTAFYLCASSMTENTEAFFGQGTRLTVV.

The chain employs TRBV7-6 and TRBJ2-7, with D possibly matching TRBD1 (6 bases). Per the germline V gene, CDR1 is SGHVS and CDR2 is FNYEAQ. Trimming shortened V by 7 bases and J by 2 bases, and 18 bases separated the two germline ends. This CDR3 contains 15 residues. The CDR3 sequence: CASTPFPRGTYEQYF. The CDR3 region has the DNA TGTGCCAGCACCCCATTCCCCAGGGGTACCTACGAGCAGTACTTC.

The CDR3, as DNA: TGTGCCAGCAGCTTAGAGTGGGGAACCGATACGCAGTATTTT. Translation gives CASSLEWGTDTQYF. The chain carries TRBV7-9 and TRBJ2-3; D is unresolved. CDR1 is SEHNR, CDR2 FQNEAQ, per germline (reference sequence). Trimming removed 1 base from V and 6 bases from J, with 11 bases in between. There are 14 residues in the CDR3.

This clone was detected only a few times. The identical CDR3 is also encoded by other nucleotide sequences in the sample. The J gene is TRBJ2-3, the V gene TRBV7-3; D call uncertain. The germline V gene encodes CDR1 SGHTA and CDR2 FQGTGA. V lost 2 bases and J 3 bases, leaving 9 bases between the germline ends. There are 14 residues in the CDR3. CDR3 protein: CASSLLGSTDTQYF. The DNA for the CDR3 is TGTGCCAGCAGCTTACTAGGATCGACAGATACGCAGTATTTT.

The rearrangement joins TRBV28 to TRBJ2-1; 10 bases are a match to TRBD2. Germline lookup yields CDR1 MDHEN and CDR2 SYDVKM. The CDR3 extends over 15 amino acids. The junction had 2 bases not matched to a gene; V was cut back by 6 bases and J by 0 bases. The CDR3 DNA reads as TGTGCCAGCAGACTAGCGGGGCGCTCCTACAATGAGCAGTTCTTC. This encodes CASRLAGRSYNEQFF.

J is TRBJ1-1 and V is TRBV5-6; D gene uncertain. V was shortened by 4 bases and J by 8 bases, with 9 bases between the two germline ends. Germline V lookup: CDR1 SGHDT, CDR2 YYEEEE. The CDR3 covers 11 residues. CDR3: CASSSQTEAFF. For the CDR3, the DNA is TGTGCCAGCAGCAGTCAAACAGAAGCTTTCTTT.

V is TRBV2 and J is TRBJ2-7; D unresolved. V lost 4 bases to trimming and J lost 3 bases, with 1 base between them. This CDR3 is 10 amino acids long. CDR1 is SNHLY and CDR2 is FYNNEI in the germline V gene. In DNA form, the CDR3 reads TGTGCCAGCAGTGTCTACGAGCAGTACTTC. It codes for CASSVYEQYF.

V usage is TRBV2 and J usage is TRBJ1-5; D may be TRBD1 (6 bases). Per the germline V gene, CDR1 is SNHLY and CDR2 is FYNNEI. This CDR3 contains 15 residues. With 6 bases removed from V and 4 bases from J, the gap between germline ends came to 16 bases. CDR3 nucleotide sequence: TGTGCCAGCAGCTTCAATTCGGGGGCAAATCAGCCCCAGCATTTT. Residues: CASSFNSGANQPQHF.

V gene TRBV5-1 combines with J gene TRBJ2-7; D tentatively fits TRBD1 or TRBD2 (5 bases each). The CDR3 extends over 13 amino acids. V lost 0 bases and J lost 4, with 8 bases in between. Germline CDR1 SGHRS, CDR2 YFSETQ. As DNA, the CDR3 is TGCGCCAGCAGCTTGGCAGGGAGATACGAGCAGTACTTC. Its protein is CASSLAGRYEQYF.

This chain joins TRBV28 and TRBJ2-5; D gene unclear. Per germline, CDR1 MDHEN and CDR2 SYDVKM. There are 12 residues in the CDR3. Trimming took off 4 bases at V and 5 bases at J, with 8 bases between the two ends. CDR3 amino acids: CASSSPQETQYF. CDR3 DNA: TGTGCCAGCAGTTCCCCCCAGGAGACCCAGTACTTC.